Following are 27 T cell receptor beta chains from one sample sequenced in a study of Tregs in tolerant kidney transplant recipients. The nonmyeloablative bone marrow transplants came from related graft donors, with transient mixed chimerism. The protocol was immunoSEQ multiplex PCR, while the TCRdb copy is restricted to in-frame clones and leaves out a portion. The sample consists of tens of thousands of clones, roughly nine tenths of them appearing once. The sequencing used CD8+ T cells from blood (PBMCs), collected 24 months after the transplant. These receptor sequences come from a human patient who received a combined kidney and bone marrow transplant. The graft donor may have contributed some T cells.

This chain links TRBV29-1 with TRBJ1-1; perhaps TRBD1 as D (5 bases). V was clipped by 4 bases and J by 3 bases, with 15 bases between them. The CDR3 sequence is 14 residues long. Germline CDR1 and CDR2: SQVTM and ANQGSEA. The CDR3 protein is CSVVNRMGHTEAFF. The CDR3, as DNA: TGCAGCGTTGTGAACAGGATGGGGCACACTGAAGCTTTCTTT.

The genes are TRBV5-6 and TRBJ2-3; the match to TRBD2 covers 8 bases. Germline CDR1 reads SGHDT; CDR2 reads YYEEEE. This CDR3 spans 16 amino acids. Trimming removed 4 bases from V and 0 bases from J; junction bases left unmatched: 7. This CDR3 is CASSLGSGTSTDTQYF. CDR3 sequence (DNA): TGTGCCAGCAGCCTTGGTAGCGGGACTAGCACAGATACGCAGTATTTT.

The chain uses TRBV19 and TRBJ2-1; D gene ambiguous. The CDR3 extends over 14 amino acids. Trimming shortened V by 4 bases and J by 0 bases, and 7 bases separated the two germline ends. Germline assignment: CDR1 LNHDA and CDR2 SQIVND (reference sequence). The CDR3 nucleotides read TGTGCCAGTAGTACCCTAAGCTCCTACAATGAGCAGTTCTTC. Amino acid sequence: CASSTLSSYNEQFF.

This sequence joins TRBV18 and TRBJ2-7; the D gene is possibly TRBD2 (5 bases). CDR3 length: 12 residues. V was cut by 5 bases and J by 3 bases, with 8 bases left in between. Germline CDR1 reads KGHSH; CDR2 reads LQKENI. The CDR3 DNA reads TGTGCCAGCTCAGCGGGCCTCTACGAGCAGTACTTC. Encoded protein: CASSAGLYEQYF.

The chain is built from TRBV30 and TRBJ1-3; 7 bases are shared with TRBD1. The trim removed 1 base at V and 0 bases at J, leaving 6 bases unmatched. Germline-derived CDR1 and CDR2 are GTSNPN and SVGIG (reference sequence). The CDR3 totals 16 residues. CDR3 sequence: CAWSEGTVGSGNTIYF. Written as DNA, the CDR3 is TGTGCCTGGAGTGAGGGGACAGTCGGCTCTGGAAACACCATATATTTT. The whole variable domain, remainder taken from reference TRBV30 and TRBJ1-3, is SQTIHQWPATLVQPVGSPLSLECTVEGTSNPNLYWYRQAAGRGLQLLFYSVGIGQISSEVPQNLSASRPQDRQFILSSKKLLLSDSGFYLCAWSEGTVGSGNTIYFGEGSWLTVV.

The V and J genes are TRBV19 and TRBJ2-7; TRBD1 aligns across 10 bases. The ends lost 5 bases at V and 0 bases at J; junction bases unmatched: 7. In germline, CDR1 is LNHDA, CDR2 SQIVND (reference sequence). This CDR3 region has 16 residues. The DNA for the CDR3 is TGTGCCAGTAGTCCTGGACAGGGGGAGGTCTCCTACGAGCAGTACTTC. This codes for CASSPGQGEVSYEQYF.

The rearrangement uses TRBV30 and TRBJ2-7, with 9 bases lining up with TRBD2. The CDR3 length is 13 residues. CDR1 GTSNPN and CDR2 SVGIG come from the germline V gene (reference sequence). J was trimmed by 6 bases and V by 2 bases; bases with no gene match: 5. The CDR3 reads CAWSILAGFEQYF. The CDR3 DNA follows: TGTGCCTGGAGTATCCTAGCGGGATTCGAGCAGTACTTC.

Only a few counts were recorded for this clone. Other DNA sequences in this sample translate to the same CDR3. The chain recombines TRBV9 with TRBJ2-3; weak D call: TRBD2 (6 bases). The germline V gene has CDR1 SGDLS and CDR2 YYNGEE. CDR3 length: 15 amino acids. V lost 3 bases, J lost 0 bases, and 11 bases lay in between. As DNA, the CDR3 is TGTGCCAGCAGCGCACTAGCCTCTAGCACAGATACGCAGTATTTT. Translated, it gives CASSALASSTDTQYF.

The CDR3 coding sequence is TGTGCCAGCAAACGGACAGGGTCCTATGGCTACACCTTC. Its translation is CASKRTGSYGYTF. The chain couples TRBV2 to TRBJ1-2, with 8 bases aligning to TRBD1. This CDR3 spans 13 amino acids. The germline gives CDR1 SNHLY, CDR2 FYNNEI. V lost 7 bases to trimming and J lost 4 bases; unmatched junction nucleotides: 5.

J is TRBJ2-1 and V is TRBV7-9, with D possibly matching TRBD2 (7 bases). Between the trimmed V and J ends, which lost 5 bases and 5 bases, there was a span of 16 bases. CDR3 length equals 15 residues. The germline V gene has CDR1 SEHNR and CDR2 FQNEAQ (reference sequence). This chain's CDR3 is CASSPLRGGNNEQFF. The CDR3 bases are TGTGCCAGCAGCCCTTTGAGGGGGGGGAACAATGAGCAGTTCTTC.

This sequence joins TRBV5-1 and TRBJ2-7; 8 bases agree with TRBD2. In germline, CDR1 is SGHRS, CDR2 YFSETQ. With 5 bases clipped from V and 0 bases from J, the junction kept 4 bases outside the gene matches. The CDR3 is made up of 14 amino acids. The CDR3 here is CASRLGRASYEQYF. Here the CDR3 DNA reads TGCGCCAGCAGGCTCGGGAGGGCCTCCTACGAGCAGTACTTC. The whole variable domain, remainder taken from reference TRBV5-1 and TRBJ2-7, is KAGVTQTPRYLIKTRGQQVTLSCSPISGHRSVSWYQQTPGQGLQFLFEYFSETQRNKGNFPGRFSGRQFSNSRSEMNVSTLELGDSALYLCASRLGRASYEQYFGPGTRLTVT.

This sequence joins TRBV5-5 and TRBJ1-3; 9 nucleotides agree with TRBD1. Trimming at V came to 4 bases and at J to 4 bases, leaving 6 bases not matched to a gene. Germline-derived CDR1 and CDR2 are SGHKS and YYEKEE (reference sequence). The CDR3 covers 15 residues. CDR3 coding DNA: TGTGCCAGCAGCATTACAGGGGGCGTCGGAAACACCATATATTTT. This gives the protein CASSITGGVGNTIYF.

This chain joins TRBV9 and TRBJ2-1; 9 positions match TRBD2. V lost 0 bases and J lost 4; bases outside the gene matches: 8. Germline CDR1 and CDR2: SGDLS and YYNGEE. This CDR3 is 17 amino acids long. CDR3 residues: CASSVEGSGGIYNEQFF. CDR3 DNA: TGTGCCAGCAGCGTAGAGGGTAGCGGGGGTATTTACAATGAGCAGTTCTTC.

Here the CDR3 DNA reads TGTGCCTATTCTAGCAGTAGCACAGATACGCAGTATTTT. This sequence encodes CAYSSSSTDTQYF. The V call is TRBV30, the J call TRBJ2-3, with a tentative D call TRBD2 (5 bases). Germline-derived CDR1 and CDR2 are GTSNPN and SVGIG (reference sequence). This CDR3 is 13 amino acids long. V dropped 7 bases and J dropped 0 bases, with 11 bases sitting between them.

V gene TRBV27 combines with J gene TRBJ1-2, with a possible D match to TRBD1 (5 bases). V lost 0 bases and J lost 4, with 12 bases in between. The CDR3 has 15 residues. Germline V gives CDR1 MNHEY, CDR2 SMNVEV (reference sequence). The CDR3 DNA reads as TGTGCCAGCAGTTTATCGAGCTCCAGGGTCTATGGCTACACCTTC. It translates to CASSLSSSRVYGYTF.

This chain's CDR3 is CSAGQPYSGANVLTF. The CDR3 nucleotides read TGCAGCGCTGGACAGCCCTACTCTGGGGCCAACGTCCTGACTTTC. V and J are TRBV29-1 and TRBJ2-6; TRBD1 is a possible D gene (6 bases). The CDR3 runs to 15 residues. Trimming shortened V by 7 bases and J by 0 bases, and 13 bases separated the two germline ends. Per the germline V gene, CDR1 is SQVTM and CDR2 is ANQGSEA.

This chain joins TRBV7-3 and TRBJ2-3, with 7 bases matching TRBD2. The CDR3 consists of 16 residues. Trimming cost V 2 bases and J 4 bases; bases outside gene matches: 9. CDR1 and CDR2 from the germline V gene are SGHTA and FQGTGA. This chain's CDR3 is CASSLLAGVGSDTQYF. CDR3 nucleotide sequence: TGTGCCAGCAGCTTACTGGCGGGAGTTGGGTCAGATACGCAGTATTTT.

The chain recombines TRBV19 with TRBJ2-7, with 11 nucleotides matching TRBD2. The length of the CDR3 is 13 residues. J was trimmed by 6 bases and V by 7 bases; bases with no gene match: 5. Germline CDR1 and CDR2: LNHDA and SQIVND (reference sequence). CDR3 protein: CASNPSGRIEQYF. CDR3 coding DNA: TGTGCCAGTAACCCTAGCGGGAGGATCGAGCAGTACTTC.

The chain combines TRBV27 with TRBJ2-7; a weak D match, TRBD1 (6 bases). The V end lost 8 bases, the J end lost 2 bases, and 13 bases lay between the germline ends. The CDR3 has 13 residues. Germline assignment: CDR1 MNHEY and CDR2 SMNVEV (reference sequence). The CDR3 loop is CASGWGQPYEQYF. In DNA form, the CDR3 reads TGTGCCAGCGGGTGGGGACAACCCTACGAGCAGTACTTC.

This clone was observed a handful of times. This CDR3 is also generated by other DNA sequences in the sample. The rearrangement joins TRBV9 to TRBJ2-3, with D perhaps TRBD2 (6 bases). The V gene lost 3 bases and the J gene lost 0 bases, with 11 bases spanning the gap. CDR3 length equals 15 residues. Germline CDR1 SGDLS, CDR2 YYNGEE. CDR3 in DNA: TGTGCCAGCAGCGCCCTAGCGTCTAGCACAGATACGCAGTATTTT. This translates into CASSALASSTDTQYF.

The chain is built from TRBV4-1 and TRBJ2-3; TRBD2 might be the D (6 bases). Trimming stripped 1 base from V and 2 bases from J, with 13 bases between. The CDR3 has 16 residues. Per the germline V gene, CDR1 is MGHRA and CDR2 is YSYEKL. CDR3 protein: CASSQVSRGNTDTQYF. The CDR3 DNA reads TGCGCCAGCAGCCAAGTATCTCGGGGGAACACAGATACGCAGTATTTT.

The chain couples TRBV13 to TRBJ2-7; 10 bases agree with TRBD2. V dropped 5 bases and J dropped 3; count of bases not matched to a gene: 4. The length of the CDR3 is 14 residues. The germline CDR1 and CDR2 sequences are PRHDT and FYEKMQ (reference sequence). The CDR3 region has the DNA TGTGCCAGCAGCCCACCTAGCGGGAGCTACGAGCAGTACTTC. It specifies CASSPPSGSYEQYF.

The chain carries TRBV9 and TRBJ2-1; maybe TRBD1 (5 bases). CDR1 and CDR2 from the germline V gene are SGDLS and YYNGEE. This CDR3 contains 16 residues. The germline V and J ends were trimmed by 2 bases and 4 bases, with 16 bases remaining between them. The CDR3 nucleotides are TGTGCCAGCAGCGTTACGACGACAGAAATTTACAATGAGCAGTTCTTC. This sequence encodes CASSVTTTEIYNEQFF. The full variable domain, in which reference TRBV9 and TRBJ2-1 provide the parts outside the CDR3, is DSGVTQTPKHLITATGQRVTLRCSPRSGDLSVYWYQQSLDQGLQFLIQYYNGEERAKGNILERFSAQQFPDLHSELNLSSLELGDSALYFCASSVTTTEIYNEQFFGPGTRLTVL.

This clone was seen just once. The V and J genes are TRBV5-6 and TRBJ1-1; maybe TRBD1 (6 bases). Trimming pared 5 bases from V and 4 bases from J, leaving 18 bases between. CDR1 and CDR2 (germline): SGHDT, YYEEEE. This CDR3 is 15 amino acids long. The DNA for the CDR3 is TGTGCCAGCAGTTGGGGCGGGGGGCCTTTCACTGAAGCTTTCTTT. It translates to CASSWGGGPFTEAFF.

The V call is TRBV7-7, the J call TRBJ2-1; D ambiguous. V was clipped by 5 bases and J by 1 base, with 6 bases between them. Germline V gene data show CDR1 as SSHAT and CDR2 as FNYEAQ (reference sequence). This CDR3 comprises 13 residues. The CDR3 DNA is TGTGCCAGCAGCCAGACATCCTACAATGAGCAGTTCTTC. Encoded protein: CASSQTSYNEQFF.

The J gene is TRBJ2-6, the V gene TRBV9; 8 bases line up with TRBD1. CDR3 length: 17 amino acids. CDR1 is SGDLS, CDR2 YYNGEE, per germline. V lost 4 bases and J lost 0; bases outside the gene matches: 6. Here the CDR3 DNA reads TGTGCCAGCAGCCCGGTAACAGGGGGCTCTGGGGCCAACGTCCTGACTTTC. It specifies CASSPVTGGSGANVLTF. The full variable domain, with the rest looked up from reference TRBV9 and TRBJ2-6, is DSGVTQTPKHLITATGQRVTLRCSPRSGDLSVYWYQQSLDQGLQFLIQYYNGEERAKGNILERFSAQQFPDLHSELNLSSLELGDSALYFCASSPVTGGSGANVLTFGAGSRLTVL.

The gene calls are TRBV11-2 and TRBJ2-7; the D gene is possibly TRBD2 (6 bases). This CDR3 is 15 amino acids long. V shed 5 bases and J shed 4 bases, with 18 bases lying between them. The germline gives CDR1 SGHAT, CDR2 FQNNGV. CDR3 protein: CASSLTGGAGYEQYF. As DNA, the CDR3 is TGTGCCAGCAGCCTTACAGGAGGGGCGGGGTACGAGCAGTACTTC.